The subject of this entry is one TCR beta chain. This CDR3 contains 16 residues. Germline lookup yields CDR1 SNHLY and CDR2 FYNNEI. The junction had 6 bases not matched to a gene; V was cut back by 4 bases and J by 7 bases. Generated by immunoSEQ multiplex PCR, the TCRdb table keeps only in-frame clones and is missing some. The sample includes approximately 13,000 clones, 78% of them seen just once. This sample is part of a study of follicular helper T cells after annual influenza vaccination. Time point in this sample: 2014-2015 season, pre-vaccination. Subjects lived in the community and lacked influenza vaccine within the prior 6 months.

The chain is built from TRBV2 and TRBJ2-4; 14 nucleotides line up with TRBD2. Here the sequenced sample was CXCR5- memory CD4+ T cells sorted from blood, taken on the day of influenza vaccination. This receptor was obtained from an adult who received the influenza vaccine. CDR3 sequence: CASSGTSGGFSNIQYF. Here the CDR3 DNA reads TGTGCCAGCAGTGGGACTAGCGGGGGGTTTAGTAACATTCAGTACTTC.